This TCR beta chain was recorded in a study of OX40 agonist ivuxolimab in advanced cancers. Study-wide results and caveats: Expanded peripheral T-cell antigen specificity went undetermined. Fewer expanded clones were found on average in CD4+ than in CD8+ T cells. Some of the lowest clonal expansion was seen in partial responders at 0.1-3.0 mg/kg. Some nonresponders likewise displayed low normalized T-cell clonal expansion.

This clone was seen only once. Its cognate antigen is unknown. TCRdb keeps only in-frame clones here, not all; method: immunoSEQ multiplex PCR. Among about 15,000 clones listed, roughly 81% were seen once. The clonotype was recovered from an adult with an advanced solid tumor such as melanoma, head and neck, liver or kidney cancer. This specimen consisted of CD4+ or CD8+ T cells sorted from blood, obtained in a trial of the OX40 agonist ivuxolimab.

Here the CDR3 reads CASSYEGIPGNTIYF. The CDR3 nucleotides are TGTGCCAGCAGTTATGAGGGGATTCCTGGAAACACCATATATTTT. The chain couples TRBV27 to TRBJ1-3; D might be TRBD1 (5 bases). Germline V gives CDR1 MNHEY, CDR2 SMNVEV (reference sequence). CDR3 length: 15 residues. Deletions cut 4 bases from V and 2 bases from J, with 12 bases between.